The entry below describes one TCR beta chain. What this receptor recognizes is not known. Base qualities are not at hand, and no much larger clone is one base apart. The High Capacity cDNA Reverse Transcription Kit was used to reverse transcribe all of the isolated RNA, meaning that expressed TCRB transcripts were what got sequenced. Naive, central memory and regulatory T cell samples underwent deep immunoSEQ sequencing, averaging around 3.7 million total reads per sample. After sorted cells were lysed in RLT buffer, RNA was extracted with DNase-treated RNeasy Micro or Mini kits, with the choice depending on cell number. To prevent cross-contamination, each cell subset was processed individually, whereas patient and healthy donor samples were processed jointly. The immunoSEQ multiplex PCR was used to amplify TCRB sequences from cDNA, yielding 87-bp fragments that span the CDR3 region. Amplicons were sequenced on the Illumina HiSeq platform. In the source study's methods: PCR bias was corrected computationally using synthetic template baselines, and reads within Hamming distance 2 were collapsed, with unmergeable singletons discarded. Reads were aligned against IMGT so that V, D and J genes, CDR3 length and insertions or deletions at six rearrangement sites could be assigned. Within each subset, clonotype counts were normalized to the number of sorted cells before true diversity and Gini coefficients were calculated with the tcR R package. The overlap coefficient, calculated on TCRB nucleotide sequences, was used to quantify repertoire sharing. This is the immuneACCESS table as TCRdb keeps it, with only in-frame sequences that have V and J called. A part of the clones is gone; compared with another copy, unresolved V genes explain less than half, and the rest is unexplained. Clone size and V and J calls were adopted from that table, with D and trimming inferred from the DNA. The sample table shows about 28,000 clones, and about 65% are seen once. The ten top clones hold 2.4% of the sample.

Each donor gave one peripheral blood draw, approximately 120 mL on average, collected into heparinised tubes. A BD FACSAria II was used to sort naive, central memory, regulatory and stem cell-like memory CD4+ T cells with a panel that included CD45RO, CCR7, CD25, CD127, CD95 and CD27. All sorted populations exceeded 98% purity. PBMCs were isolated immediately by Lymphoprep density gradient centrifugation and stained directly without culture. To minimize batch effects, samples were stained and sorted in pairs, one healthy donor with one patient per experiment. This specimen belongs to a study of beta chain features in type 1 diabetes (dated by TCRdb to the late 2010s). Study-level background: Mean age, gender distribution, total cell number and subset yield were not different between patients and healthy donors. A total of 90 million to 140 million sorted cells were examined across all samples, and RNA yield correlated strongly with the number of cells per subset. In the study, recently diagnosed type 1 diabetes patients and matched healthy donors were compared on the TCRB repertoires of their sorted circulating CD4+ T cell subsets. Regulatory and stem cell-like memory subsets were isolated from only 8 patients and about eight healthy donors, whereas naive and central memory subsets came from all 30 or so donors.

Overall results and qualifications from the work: Sequencing cDNA rather than genomic DNA could over-represent highly expressing activated cells, although activation and CD3 levels did not differ between groups. Shorter templates might have been favored by PCR, but patient and control samples were amplified and corrected together, so both groups would have been affected equally by any skew. The naive, central memory and regulatory TCRB repertoires appeared to resemble one another more closely among patients than among healthy donors. At VDJ recombination sites, patients with type 1 diabetes made fewer insertions and deleted more nucleotides, a pattern implying thymic rearrangement abnormalities. Because small numbers of individuals were included in the HLA sub-analyses, any influence of HLA type on TCRB rearrangement was left unresolved. A moderate but significant shortening of TCRB CDR3 length was observed in type 1 diabetes patients in all four CD4+ subsets.

In the germline V gene, CDR1 corresponds to SQVTM and CDR2 to ANQGSEA. Cut back by 4 bases and 5 bases, the V and J ends lie 8 bases apart. Including the terminal cysteine and phenylalanine, the CDR3 comprises 11 residues. Only the CDR3 DNA is retained, 33 bases long and in frame from the first base. The chain links TRBV29-1 with TRBJ1-2; there is no confident call for the D gene. The sequence derives from a woman in her 30s with type 1 diabetes. Specimen: Tregs from blood. Read against the paper, the sample's cell subset or site label means: regulatory CD4+ T cells. The CDR3 region: CSVGPDYGYTF. The DNA sequence is as follows: TGCAGCGTTGGTCCAGATTATGGCTACACCTTC.